This T cell receptor (beta chain) was captured by sequencing in a study of blood T cell repertoires in COVID-19. The overall study: Acute and convalescent COVID-19 specimens originated in the United States, Italy and Spain. From T cells, B-cell-depleted T cells, or PBMCs came the material, which was cDNA or gDNA.

This table comes from immunoSEQ multiplex PCR, and its TCRdb copy is limited to in-frame clones, with some not included. The sample lists 350,000 to 550,000 clones; approximately 90% were seen once. The CDR3 consists of 13 residues. The germline V and J ends were trimmed by 3 bases and 4 bases, with 10 bases remaining between them. Looked up from germline, CDR1 is SGHNT and CDR2 is YYREEE (reference sequence). Sequencing was done on a sample of peripheral blood. The receptor comes from a young woman with acute or convalescent COVID-19. The V and J genes are TRBV5-4 and TRBJ1-1; maybe TRBD1 (5 bases). CDR3 sequence (DNA): TGTGCCAGCAGCTCGGGGGTTGGCACTGAAGCTTTCTTT. Translated, it gives CASSSGVGTEAFF.